The sequence of this T cell receptor (beta chain) was determined in a study of T-cell memory formation after mild COVID-19. As for the study in general: Among the donors, TCR clusters were largely specific to each donor. Whole-study results and caveats: CD4+ bias marked clones expanding day 15 to 37, unlike balanced contracting clones.

This CDR3 contains 16 residues. V was clipped by 3 bases and J by 6 bases, with 17 bases between them. The V gene's germline CDR1 is LGHDT and CDR2 YNNKEL (reference sequence). Concerning this clonotype: The antigen is undetermined.

The authors produced TCR alpha and TCR beta cDNA libraries with sample barcodes and UMIs by 5'RACE using constant-segment primers. Using its own MiXCR run on the 5' RACE reads, TCRdb lists one record per CDR3 protein. The sample has about 140,000 distinct CDR3 sequences, 14% seen once. What was sequenced was PBMCs or a T cell subset sorted from them (not recorded which). V and J are TRBV3-1 and TRBJ2-2; D remains ambiguous. This TCR derives from an adult woman who had mild COVID-19 (a few samples of this study predate the infection). Cell type and time point are not known. CDR3 amino acids: CASSHGMAWISGELFF. The CDR3 region has the DNA TGTGCCAGCAGCCATGGTATGGCATGGATTTCCGGGGAGCTGTTTTTT.